This T cell receptor beta chain was retrieved from a study of blood T cell repertoires in COVID-19. The overall study: Samples taken during acute and convalescent COVID-19 were collected in the United States, Italy and Spain. PBMCs, B-cell-depleted T cells, or T cells provided the cDNA or gDNA that made up the material.

Per germline, CDR1 SGHRS and CDR2 YFSETQ. The CDR3 runs to 14 residues. After removal of 2 bases from V and 3 bases from J, the junction contained 2 bases not matched to a gene. Original analysis: The authors estimated nucleated cell counts from reference gene primer amplification. This table comes from immunoSEQ multiplex PCR, and its TCRdb copy is limited to in-frame clones, with some not included. V and J calls and clone size are as listed in that table; D and trimming were resolved from the DNA. The table records a few hundred thousand clones, roughly 84% of them present only once. The sequence was obtained from a woman aged 18-29 years with acute or convalescent COVID-19. The sequenced material came from peripheral blood. The V and J genes are TRBV5-1 and TRBJ2-1; 7 positions agree with TRBD2. Written as DNA, the CDR3 is TGCGCCAGCAGCTTAGCGGGAATCTACAATGAGCAGTTCTTC. Translating gives CASSLAGIYNEQFF.